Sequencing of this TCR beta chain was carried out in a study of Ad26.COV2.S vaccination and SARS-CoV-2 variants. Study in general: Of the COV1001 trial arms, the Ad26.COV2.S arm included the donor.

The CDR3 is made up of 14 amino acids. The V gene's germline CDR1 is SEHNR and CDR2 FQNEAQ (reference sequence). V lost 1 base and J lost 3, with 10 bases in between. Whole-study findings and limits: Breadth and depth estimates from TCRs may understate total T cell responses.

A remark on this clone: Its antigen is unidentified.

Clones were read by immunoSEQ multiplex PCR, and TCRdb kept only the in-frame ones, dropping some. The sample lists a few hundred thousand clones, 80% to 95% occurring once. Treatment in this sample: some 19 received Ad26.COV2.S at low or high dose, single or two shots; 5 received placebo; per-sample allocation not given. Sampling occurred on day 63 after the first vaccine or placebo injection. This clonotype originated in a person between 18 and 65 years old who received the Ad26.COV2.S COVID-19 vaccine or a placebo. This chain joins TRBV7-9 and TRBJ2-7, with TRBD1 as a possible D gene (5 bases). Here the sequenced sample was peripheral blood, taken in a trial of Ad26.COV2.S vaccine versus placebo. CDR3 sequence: CASSLEGSRYEQYF. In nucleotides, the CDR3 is TGTGCCAGCAGCTTAGAGGGGTCACGCTACGAGCAGTACTTC.